The 6 T cell receptor beta chains presented below share a single source sample, sequenced in a study of shared clonotypes between healthy human individuals (dated by TCRdb to 2020 to 2021). Receptor libraries were prepared by the immunoSEQ multiplex PCR assay. The source is immuneACCESS, and TCRdb retained only in-frame sequences with V and J called. Part of the clones is not carried over; for the studies checked, unresolved V genes explain less than half of this, and the remainder is unexplained. The sample includes roughly 2.2 million clones, with roughly 90% observed a single time. The top ten hold approximately 0.41% of the sample. Sequenced input: naive CD4+ T cells from PBMCs. The cell subset or site label on this specimen signifies: CD45RA+ positively selected. Receptors originate from a man aged 18 to 30 in good health. Some clones in this sample may be carry-over from other donors' samples.

V is TRBV18 and J is TRBJ1-5; tentatively, D is TRBD1 (5 bases). The CDR3 contains 15 residues. CDR1 is KGHSH and CDR2 is LQKENI in the germline V gene. Trimming stripped 0 bases from V and 6 bases from J, with 12 bases between. The CDR3 DNA sequence: TGTGCCAGCTCACCACCGGCAGGGTTAGGTCAGCCCCAGCATTTT. Translating it yields CASSPPAGLGQPQHF.

J is TRBJ1-2 and V is TRBV11-2, with 7 nucleotides matching TRBD1. V shed 0 bases, J shed 3 bases, and the junction held 1 base outside the gene matches. This CDR3 region has 14 residues. Germline loops: CDR1 SGHAT, CDR2 FQNNGV. CDR3 amino acids: CASSLDGTDYGYTF. The CDR3 coding sequence is TGTGCCAGCAGCTTAGATGGGACAGACTATGGCTACACCTTC.

V is TRBV5-6 and J is TRBJ2-4; 9 nucleotides agree with TRBD1. The CDR3 is 16 amino acids. V lost 2 bases to trimming and J lost 2 bases; unmatched junction nucleotides: 5. CDR1 and CDR2 (germline): SGHDT, YYEEEE. The CDR3 loop reads CASSLVTGGTKNIQYF. The CDR3 DNA reads as TGTGCCAGCAGCTTAGTGACAGGGGGTACCAAAAACATTCAGTACTTC.

The chain employs TRBV2 and TRBJ1-5, with D unclear. The V gene's germline CDR1 is SNHLY and CDR2 FYNNEI. The CDR3 spans 13 residues. The germline V and J ends were trimmed by 4 bases and 3 bases, with 7 bases remaining between them. For the CDR3, the DNA is TGTGCCAGCAGTGCGTCAGTCAATCAGCCCCAGCATTTT. Translated: CASSASVNQPQHF.

This rearrangement joins TRBV30 to TRBJ1-3; D is uncertain. The CDR3 extends over 13 amino acids. Germline CDR1 is GTSNPN and CDR2 is SVGIG (reference sequence). V lost 2 bases and J 2 bases, leaving 7 bases between the germline ends. The CDR3 loop is CAWSTPAGNTIYF. CDR3 nucleotide sequence: TGTGCCTGGAGTACCCCCGCTGGAAACACCATATATTTT.

This clone was seen only a few times. The sample carries other DNA sequences with the same CDR3. The V gene is TRBV9, the J gene TRBJ1-1; D is perhaps TRBD1 (5 bases). Germline-derived CDR1 and CDR2 are SGDLS and YYNGEE. The CDR3 is 13 residues long. The V and J ends lost 5 bases and 3 bases respectively, with 11 bases between them. This CDR3 is CASSRGGDTEAFF. Written as DNA, the CDR3 is TGTGCCAGCAGTCGTGGGGGGGACACTGAAGCTTTCTTT.